One and the same sample provided the 8 T cell receptor beta chains below, sequenced in a study of blood T cell repertoires in COVID-19. Method: immunoSEQ multiplex PCR; TCRdb's copy keeps in-frame clones and lacks some. The sample lists 150,000 to 200,000 clones, 88% occurring once. Material for sequencing was peripheral blood. Receptors originate from a human donor in a cohort sampled during active COVID-19.

A word on this clone: A junction boundary mismatches the germline segment, possibly from a read error. J is TRBJ2-5 and V is TRBV7-7; weak D call: TRBD2 (6 bases). CDR3 length: 15 residues. CDR1 is SSHAT and CDR2 is FNYEAQ in the germline V gene (reference sequence). Here the CDR3 DNA reads TGTGCTAGCAGTTCTGGAGGGGTTATGGATGGGACCCAGTACTTC. Amino acid sequence: CASSSGGVMDGTQYF.

V and J are TRBV7-6 and TRBJ2-7; D is perhaps TRBD2 (5 bases). V was pared by 5 bases and J by 1 base, with 12 bases between. The CDR3 spans 14 residues. CDR1 is SGHVS and CDR2 is FNYEAQ in the germline V gene. Here the CDR3 reads CASSPSTGSYEQYF. The CDR3 bases are TGTGCCAGCAGCCCTTCGACGGGATCCTACGAGCAGTACTTC.

The V gene is TRBV12-3 or TRBV12-4, the J gene TRBJ2-7; 7 bases align to TRBD2. There are 13 residues in the CDR3. The J segment lost 4 bases and the V segment lost 6 bases, leaving 6 bases of the junction unmatched. The CDR3 DNA reads as TGTGCCAGCAGGGCAACTAGCGTGTACGAGCAGTACTTC. Translating it yields CASRATSVYEQYF.

On this clone itself: This sample also contains other DNA sequences that code for the same CDR3. The CDR3 region has the DNA TGTGCCAGCAGTTTAAGCGGGGGCGCCTACGAGCAGTACTTC. This encodes CASSLSGGAYEQYF. The V gene is TRBV6-5, the J gene TRBJ2-7, with 8 bases lining up with TRBD2. The CDR3 has 14 residues. Germline V CDR1 and CDR2: MNHEY, SVGAGI. V shed 4 bases, J shed 2 bases, and the junction held 4 bases outside the gene matches.

CDR3 sequence reads: CASSQSSDPSGGELFF. The CDR3 DNA reads TGTGCCAGCAGCCAATCTTCAGACCCTAGTGGCGGGGAGCTGTTTTTT. This chain connects TRBV7-9 to TRBJ2-2; D unresolved. CDR1 and CDR2 (germline): SEHNR, FQNEAQ (reference sequence). The CDR3 length is 16 residues. The germline V and J ends were trimmed by 5 bases and 7 bases, with 20 bases remaining between them.

V and J are TRBV5-1 and TRBJ2-3; TRBD2 is a possible D gene (6 bases). Germline lookup yields CDR1 SGHRS and CDR2 YFSETQ. This CDR3 is 16 amino acids long. V was shortened by 0 bases and J by 6 bases, with 17 bases between the two germline ends. CDR3 sequence: CASSLAAVSGVDTQYF. The CDR3 bases are TGCGCCAGCAGCTTGGCGGCTGTGTCGGGGGTGGATACGCAGTATTTT.

This chain links TRBV19 with TRBJ2-7; tentatively, D is TRBD1 (5 bases). V dropped 6 bases and J dropped 7 bases, with 19 bases sitting between them. The CDR3 extends over 14 amino acids. Germline CDR1 is LNHDA and CDR2 is SQIVND (reference sequence). Here the CDR3 reads CASSRRQSGMEQYF. The CDR3 DNA reads TGTGCCAGTAGCCGTCGACAGAGTGGGATGGAGCAGTACTTC.

The chain carries TRBV18 and TRBJ2-5; D is uncertain. Deletions cut 1 base from V and 5 bases from J, with 14 bases between. The CDR3 has 15 residues. Germline loops: CDR1 KGHSH, CDR2 LQKENI. The CDR3 region is CASSPRNPPGETQYF. For the CDR3, the DNA is TGTGCCAGCTCACCACGTAACCCCCCCGGGGAGACCCAGTACTTC.